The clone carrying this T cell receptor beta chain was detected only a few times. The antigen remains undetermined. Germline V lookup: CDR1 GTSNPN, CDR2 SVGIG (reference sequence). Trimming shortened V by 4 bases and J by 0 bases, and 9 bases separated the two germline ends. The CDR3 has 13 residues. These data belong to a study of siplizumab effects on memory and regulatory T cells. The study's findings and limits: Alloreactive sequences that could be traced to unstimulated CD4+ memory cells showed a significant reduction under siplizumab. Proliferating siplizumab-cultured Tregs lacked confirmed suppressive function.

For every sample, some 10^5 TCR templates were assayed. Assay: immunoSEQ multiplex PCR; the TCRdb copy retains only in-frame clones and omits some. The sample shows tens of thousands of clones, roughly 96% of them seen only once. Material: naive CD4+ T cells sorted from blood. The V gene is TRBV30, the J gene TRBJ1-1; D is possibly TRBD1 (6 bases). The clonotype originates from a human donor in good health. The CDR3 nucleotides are TGTGCCTGGACGCGACAGGTGAACACTGAAGCTTTCTTT. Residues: CAWTRQVNTEAFF.